The 32 T cell receptor beta chains below come from one sample, sequenced in a study of blood T cell repertoires in COVID-19. The table came from immunoSEQ multiplex PCR; TCRdb's copy has only in-frame clones and leaves some out. Of roughly 150,000 clones in the sample, about four fifths were seen once. The sample taken for sequencing was peripheral blood. All receptors derive from a woman of 80 years or more with acute or convalescent COVID-19.

The V and J genes are TRBV25-1 and TRBJ1-4; D gene ambiguous. V gave up 1 base and J gave up 0 bases, with 9 bases separating them. The CDR3 has 16 amino acids. Germline lookup yields CDR1 MGHDK and CDR2 SYGVNS. CDR3 region: CASSESEGATNEKLFF. CDR3 DNA: TGTGCCAGCAGTGAATCCGAGGGTGCAACTAATGAAAAACTGTTTTTT.

This clone was seen a handful of times. This CDR3 reads CASSPDRGGGANYGYTF. CDR3 in DNA: TGTGCCAGCAGCCCGGACAGGGGTGGAGGAGCTAACTATGGCTACACCTTC. The chain recombines TRBV5-4 with TRBJ1-2; TRBD1 matches 9 bases. The V gene end was trimmed by 4 bases and the J gene end by 0 bases; junction bases not matched to a gene: 10. The CDR3 runs 17 residues. CDR1 is SGHNT and CDR2 is YYREEE in the germline V gene (reference sequence).

The rearrangement links TRBV9 to TRBJ1-3, with D hard to call. Trimming took off 0 bases at V and 4 bases at J, with 11 bases between the two ends. CDR1 is SGDLS, CDR2 YYNGEE, per germline. This CDR3 is 15 amino acids long. CDR3 residues: CASSVDPTRGNTIYF. The CDR3 region has the DNA TGTGCCAGCAGCGTAGACCCCACCCGGGGAAACACCATATATTTT. The entire variable domain, with the rest obtained from reference TRBV9 and TRBJ1-3, is as follows: DSGVTQTPKHLITATGQRVTLRCSPRSGDLSVYWYQQSLDQGLQFLIQYYNGEERAKGNILERFSAQQFPDLHSELNLSSLELGDSALYFCASSVDPTRGNTIYFGEGSWLTVV.

The chain is built from TRBV4-3 and TRBJ2-2; tentative D call: TRBD1 (6 bases). This CDR3 spans 15 amino acids. Trimming removed 0 bases at V and 9 bases at J, with 14 bases between. Germline loops: CDR1 LGHNA, CDR2 YSLEER. The CDR3: CASSQDWGPIRELFF. CDR3 DNA: TGCGCCAGCAGCCAAGACTGGGGGCCCATCCGGGAGCTGTTTTTT.

The chain links TRBV14 to TRBJ1-3; D is unclear. The CDR3 is made up of 16 amino acids. Trimming shortened V by 0 bases and J by 2 bases, and 11 bases separated the two germline ends. Germline loops: CDR1 SGHDN, CDR2 FVKESK. In DNA form, the CDR3 reads TGTGCCAGCAGCCAAGACCTGACACGGACTGGAAACACCATATATTTT. Protein: CASSQDLTRTGNTIYF.

The rearrangement uses TRBV18 and TRBJ1-1, with D tentatively TRBD1 (6 bases). V was trimmed by 2 bases and J by 5 bases, leaving 15 bases between them. Germline V gene data show CDR1 as KGHSH and CDR2 as LQKENI. The CDR3 totals 15 residues. CDR3 in amino acids: CASSPSGGLRTEAFF. Written as DNA, the CDR3 is TGTGCCAGCTCACCATCGGGGGGCTTGCGGACTGAAGCTTTCTTT. The whole variable domain, remainder taken from reference TRBV18 and TRBJ1-1, is NAGVMQNPRHLVRRRGQEARLRCSPMKGHSHVYWYRQLPEEGLKFMVYLQKENIIDESGMPKERFSAEFPKEGPSILRIQQVVRGDSAAYFCASSPSGGLRTEAFFGQGTRLTVV.

The chain uses TRBV7-9 and TRBJ2-3, with D unclear. Trimming left V 0 bases short and J 0 bases short, with 7 bases between. This CDR3 has 15 residues. Germline loops: CDR1 SEHNR, CDR2 FQNEAQ (reference sequence). The CDR3 is CASSLASPSTDTQYF. CDR3 bases: TGTGCCAGCAGCTTAGCGAGCCCGAGCACAGATACGCAGTATTTT.

V is TRBV7-2 and J is TRBJ1-1; D might be TRBD1 (6 bases). This CDR3 contains 13 residues. CDR1 and CDR2 (germline): SGHTA, FQGNSA. Trimming took 4 bases from V and 3 from J, leaving 9 bases between them. Written as DNA, the CDR3 is TGTGCCAGCAGCTCACAGGGTCACACTGAAGCTTTCTTT. This translates into CASSSQGHTEAFF.

The chain combines TRBV9 with TRBJ2-1, with D unresolved. CDR1 is SGDLS and CDR2 is YYNGEE in the germline V gene. V lost 0 bases to trimming and J lost 9 bases, with 13 bases between them. The length of the CDR3 is 14 residues. The CDR3 DNA sequence: TGTGCCAGCAGCGTAGGGTACGCGTTATCTGAGCAGTTCTTC. Protein: CASSVGYALSEQFF.

The chain carries TRBV7-2 and TRBJ1-1; D remains ambiguous. Germline CDR1 SGHTA, CDR2 FQGNSA. V lost 1 base to trimming and J lost 7 bases, with 13 bases between them. This CDR3 has 14 residues. CDR3 DNA: TGTGCCAGCAGCTTAGATCGTCGAGGTATTGAAGCTTTCTTT. Amino acid sequence: CASSLDRRGIEAFF.

This clone was found once. The J gene is TRBJ1-1, the V gene TRBV11-3; no reliable D call. This CDR3 is 15 amino acids long. Germline V gene data show CDR1 as SGHNT and CDR2 as YENEEA. V was pared by 3 bases and J by 0 bases, with 11 bases between. DNA for the CDR3: TGTGCCAGCAGCTTGGGAGACAACATGAACACTGAAGCTTTCTTT. This codes for CASSLGDNMNTEAFF. The full variable domain, completed using reference TRBV11-3 and TRBJ1-1, is EAGVVQSPRYKIIEKKQPVAFWCNPISGHNTLYWYLQNLGQGPELLIRYENEEAVDDSQLPKDRFSAERLKGVDSTLKIQPAELGDSAVYLCASSLGDNMNTEAFFGQGTRLTVV.

The V and J genes are TRBV2 and TRBJ1-2; D is undetermined. The germline V gene encodes CDR1 SNHLY and CDR2 FYNNEI. The length of the CDR3 is 12 residues. Between the trimmed V and J ends, which lost 3 bases and 8 bases, there was a span of 10 bases. This CDR3 reads CASSEREVGYTF. The CDR3 DNA sequence: TGTGCCAGCAGTGAGAGGGAGGTCGGCTACACCTTC.

This clone was observed once. The V gene is TRBV9, the J gene TRBJ1-2, with D perhaps TRBD1 (5 bases). This CDR3 has 14 amino acids. Trimming took 2 bases from V and 0 from J, leaving 8 bases between them. Per germline, CDR1 SGDLS and CDR2 YYNGEE. CDR3 in DNA: TGTGCCAGCAGCGTTACAGGAACTAACTATGGCTACACCTTC. Its translation: CASSVTGTNYGYTF.

CDR3 amino acids: CATPDRANTGELFF. CDR3 bases: TGTGCCACCCCGGACAGAGCGAACACCGGGGAGCTGTTTTTT. The chain couples TRBV30 to TRBJ2-2, with D possibly being TRBD1 (6 bases). Deletions cut 8 bases from V and 0 bases from J, with 13 bases between. The CDR3 extends over 14 amino acids. Germline CDR1 GTSNPN, CDR2 SVGIG (reference sequence). Filled out from reference TRBV30 and TRBJ2-2, the complete variable domain reads SQTIHQWPATLVQPVGSPLSLECTVEGTSNPNLYWYRQAAGRGLQLLFYSVGIGQISSEVPQNLSASRPQDRQFILSSKKLLLSDSGFYLCATPDRANTGELFFGEGSRLTVL.

This CDR3 is CASSESVGTDTQYF. As DNA, the CDR3 is TGTGCCAGCAGTGAATCGGTAGGCACAGATACGCAGTATTTT. V usage is TRBV2 and J usage is TRBJ2-3; D remains ambiguous. Deletions cut 2 bases from V and 1 base from J, with 7 bases between. The CDR3 sequence is 14 residues long. Germline loops: CDR1 SNHLY, CDR2 FYNNEI.

V gene TRBV7-8 combines with J gene TRBJ2-5; D not resolved. V gave up 1 base and J gave up 1 base, with 10 bases separating them. Germline V gives CDR1 SGHVS, CDR2 FQNEAQ. There are 15 residues in the CDR3. The CDR3 region is CASSLVGAAQETQYF. Written as DNA, the CDR3 is TGTGCCAGCAGCTTAGTAGGCGCGGCCCAAGAGACCCAGTACTTC.

The rearrangement uses TRBV29-1 and TRBJ1-4; 7 nucleotides agree with TRBD1. J gave up 4 bases and V 7 bases, and 6 bases lay outside the gene matches. Per germline, CDR1 SQVTM and CDR2 ANQGSEA. The CDR3 has 13 residues. CDR3 region: CSARQGGNEKLFF. DNA of the CDR3: TGCAGCGCCCGACAGGGAGGTAATGAAAAACTGTTTTTT.

There are a few counts of this clone. V is TRBV4-2 and J is TRBJ2-7, with D perhaps TRBD1 (5 bases). V lost 1 base and J lost 0, with 16 bases in between. This CDR3 is 17 amino acids long. The germline gives CDR1 LGHNA, CDR2 YNFKEQ. The CDR3 DNA reads TGTGCCAGCAGCCAAGGGAGTGGGGCAGAACTCTCCTACGAGCAGTACTTC. Amino acid sequence: CASSQGSGAELSYEQYF.

The chain has TRBV4-3 and TRBJ2-3, with a weak D call TRBD2 (6 bases). The germline CDR1 and CDR2 sequences are LGHNA and YSLEER. The ends were cut back, 3 bases at V and 3 bases at J, with 19 bases in the middle. This CDR3 spans 17 amino acids. The CDR3 sequence: CASSHYLGGAGTDTQYF. The CDR3 DNA reads as TGCGCCAGCAGCCATTATCTCGGCGGGGCCGGGACAGATACGCAGTATTTT.

This chain links TRBV7-2 with TRBJ2-7; D uncertain. The V and J ends lost 4 bases and 2 bases respectively, with 15 bases between them. Germline CDR1 SGHTA, CDR2 FQGNSA. CDR3 size: 15 residues. CDR3 loop: CASSSLPGPTYEQYF. CDR3 bases: TGTGCCAGCAGCTCCCTCCCGGGTCCGACCTACGAGCAGTACTTC.

The V call is TRBV7-9, the J call TRBJ1-5; no definite D call. This CDR3 has 13 residues. Trimming stripped 5 bases from V and 7 bases from J, with 12 bases between. The V gene's germline CDR1 is SEHNR and CDR2 FQNEAQ (reference sequence). CDR3 sequence: CASSPDGIQPQHF. The DNA for the CDR3 is TGTGCCAGCAGCCCTGACGGGATCCAGCCCCAGCATTTT.

The V call is TRBV28, the J call TRBJ2-7; tentatively, D is TRBD1 (6 bases). This CDR3 is built from 12 residues. Germline V CDR1 and CDR2: MDHEN, SYDVKM. The V and J ends lost 3 bases and 9 bases respectively, with 12 bases between them. The CDR3 bases are TGTGCCAGCAGTTTGGGACACTGGGGGCAGTACTTC. It codes for CASSLGHWGQYF. The full variable domain, in which reference TRBV28 and TRBJ2-7 provide the parts outside the CDR3, is DVKVTQSSRYLVKRTGEKVFLECVQDMDHENMFWYRQDPGLGLRLIYFSYDVKMKEKGDIPEGYSVSREKKERFSLILESASTNQTSMYLCASSLGHWGQYFGPGTRLTVT.

This rearrangement joins TRBV3-1 (or the pseudogene TRBV3-2) to TRBJ2-5; 10 bases are a match to TRBD1. Germline V gene lookup returns CDR1 LGHDT and CDR2 YNNKEL (reference sequence). CDR3 length: 15 residues. The V segment lost 7 bases and the J segment 0 bases; nucleotides outside the gene matches: 5. The CDR3 bases are TGTGCCAGCACCTCGGGACAGGGGCACCAAGAGACCCAGTACTTC. Its translation is CASTSGQGHQETQYF.

This clone was found once. V is TRBV30 and J is TRBJ2-5; 7 nucleotides agree with TRBD1. Germline values: CDR1 GTSNPN, CDR2 SVGIG (reference sequence). This CDR3 region has 13 residues. V was clipped by 2 bases and J by 1 base; unmatched bases: 1. Here the CDR3 DNA reads TGTGCCTGGAGTACAGGGGTCCAAGAGACCCAGTACTTC. Protein: CAWSTGVQETQYF.

The table lists this clone with a count of one. The rearrangement links TRBV9 to TRBJ2-1, with 11 bases fitting TRBD1. The CDR3 totals 14 residues. The V gene's germline CDR1 is SGDLS and CDR2 YYNGEE. V was clipped by 4 bases and J by 13 bases; unmatched bases: 10. The CDR3 DNA reads TGTGCCAGCAGCCCTACCGGACAGGGGGCGTATCAGTTCTTC. It is translated as CASSPTGQGAYQFF.

The J gene is TRBJ1-1, the V gene TRBV12-5; the D gene is possibly TRBD1 (5 bases). CDR3 length: 13 residues. V was clipped by 0 bases and J by 6 bases, with 8 bases between them. The germline gives CDR1 LGHNT, CDR2 FRNRAP. CDR3 nucleotides: TGTGCTAGTGGTTTGGTACGGGGGGCTGAAGCTTTCTTT. Its translation is CASGLVRGAEAFF.

The V gene is TRBV4-1, the J gene TRBJ2-2; 8 bases agree with TRBD1. The germline gives CDR1 MGHRA, CDR2 YSYEKL. CDR3 length: 14 residues. V lost 7 bases to trimming and J lost 0 bases; unmatched junction nucleotides: 1. The CDR3 loop is CASKQGANTGELFF. The CDR3 DNA sequence: TGCGCCAGCAAACAGGGGGCGAACACCGGGGAGCTGTTTTTT.

This clone has just one count. V usage is TRBV19 and J usage is TRBJ2-2; 7 nucleotides align to TRBD1. The CDR3 runs to 15 residues. Trimming took 3 bases from V and 8 from J; bases not matched to a gene: 9. The germline V gene encodes CDR1 LNHDA and CDR2 SQIVND (reference sequence). This CDR3 is CASSIRQQQGGELFF. CDR3 nucleotide sequence: TGTGCCAGTAGTATCAGACAACAACAGGGGGGGGAGCTGTTTTTT.

The V gene is TRBV24-1, the J gene TRBJ1-5; TRBD1 matches 10 bases. The J segment lost 1 base and the V segment lost 6 bases, leaving 8 bases of the junction unmatched. Germline loops: CDR1 KGHDR, CDR2 SFDVKD. The CDR3 totals 17 residues. CDR3 amino acids: CATSRDRGEESNQPQHF. In DNA, the CDR3 is TGTGCCACCAGTCGGGACAGGGGCGAGGAAAGCAATCAGCCCCAGCATTTT.

The chain employs TRBV10-3 and TRBJ2-5, with TRBD2 identical over 13 bases. The V gene's germline CDR1 is ENHRY and CDR2 SYGVKD. After removal of 10 bases from V and 4 bases from J, the junction contained 3 bases not matched to a gene. This CDR3 spans 13 amino acids. The CDR3: CATWTSGRETQYF. In DNA, the CDR3 is TGTGCCACTTGGACTAGCGGGAGAGAGACCCAGTACTTC.

This rearrangement joins TRBV30 to TRBJ2-5; 13 positions match TRBD2. Trimming cost V 2 bases and J 5 bases; bases outside gene matches: 8. This CDR3 has 16 residues. Germline lookup yields CDR1 GTSNPN and CDR2 SVGIG (reference sequence). The CDR3 region is CAWSLGLAGVSETQYF. The DNA for the CDR3 is TGTGCCTGGAGTCTCGGACTAGCGGGAGTTTCCGAGACCCAGTACTTC. The full variable domain, in which reference TRBV30 and TRBJ2-5 provide the parts outside the CDR3, is SQTIHQWPATLVQPVGSPLSLECTVEGTSNPNLYWYRQAAGRGLQLLFYSVGIGQISSEVPQNLSASRPQDRQFILSSKKLLLSDSGFYLCAWSLGLAGVSETQYFGPGTRLLVL.

This rearrangement joins TRBV4-3 to TRBJ2-7, with a tentative D call TRBD2 (5 bases). There are 15 residues in the CDR3. V was pared by 0 bases and J by 6 bases, with 15 bases between. The germline gives CDR1 LGHNA, CDR2 YSLEER. The CDR3 DNA sequence: TGCGCCAGCAGCCAAGAAACAACCGGGATTGTCGAGCAGTACTTC. Encoded protein: CASSQETTGIVEQYF.